Listed below are T cell receptor beta chains from one sample, sequenced in a study of molecular identifiers for immune sequencing clone quantification. TCRdb re-derived calls from the PCR reads in MiXCR, one entry per CDR3 protein. The profile shows some 580,000 distinct CDR3 sequences, roughly 23% of them singletons. The sequenced sample was naive CD8+ T cells from blood, with Jurkat cell RNA spiked in. The source is a human donor in good health. Some libraries in this study had Jurkat cell RNA spiked in. CDR3s include the opening cysteine and the closing phenylalanine or tryptophan. The order of the fields is J gene, V gene, clone size, CDR3 protein. The size field is filled for only some rows; it gives once, few, many or a size class.

j_call: TRBJ1-1; v_call: TRBV7-9; clone_size: many; cdr3_aa: CASSSPFSTEAFF
j_call: TRBJ2-7; v_call: TRBV6-5; clone_size: many; cdr3_aa: CASSYTSTGLPYEQYF
j_call: TRBJ2-3; v_call: TRBV9; clone_size: few; cdr3_aa: CASSVGVQGTDTQYF
j_call: TRBJ1-1; v_call: TRBV9; clone_size: -; cdr3_aa: CASSVGQLGNTEAFF
j_call: TRBJ2-5; v_call: TRBV7-9; clone_size: -; cdr3_aa: CASRHVGLLQETQYF
j_call: TRBJ1-1; v_call: TRBV29-1; clone_size: many; cdr3_aa: CSVERSDRVTEAFF
j_call: TRBJ1-1; v_call: TRBV6-2/TRBV6-3; clone_size: -; cdr3_aa: CASETKNTEAFF
j_call: TRBJ1-1; v_call: TRBV6-6; clone_size: many; cdr3_aa: CASSYSGSTEAFF
j_call: TRBJ2-7; v_call: TRBV13; clone_size: few; cdr3_aa: CASSFWGAGGYEQYF
j_call: TRBJ2-5; v_call: TRBV7-9; clone_size: many; cdr3_aa: CASSSDTHQETQYF
j_call: TRBJ2-7; v_call: TRBV6-5; clone_size: -; cdr3_aa: CASRQGNEQYF
j_call: TRBJ2-7; v_call: TRBV2; clone_size: few; cdr3_aa: CASSEPTYEQYF
j_call: TRBJ1-2; v_call: TRBV23-1; clone_size: -; cdr3_aa: CASCHRPSPYYGYTF
j_call: TRBJ2-3; v_call: TRBV27; clone_size: -; cdr3_aa: CASSAGLAEQYF
j_call: TRBJ2-1; v_call: TRBV19; clone_size: -; cdr3_aa: CASSISDRAFNEQFF
j_call: TRBJ1-5; v_call: TRBV27; clone_size: -; cdr3_aa: CASSLISDGNQPQHF
j_call: TRBJ1-5; v_call: TRBV6-2/TRBV6-3; clone_size: many; cdr3_aa: CASRDGGDQPQHF